The rows below give T cell receptor beta chains drawn from one sample of a study of blood T cell repertoires in COVID-19. The repertoire was sequenced with immunoSEQ multiplex PCR; TCRdb's copy has only in-frame clones and lacks some. The sample has hundreds of thousands of clones; 85% to 90% are singletons. The sequencing input was PBMCs or T cells enriched from blood (not recorded which). Receptors were obtained from a man younger than 40 who had recovered from COVID-19. The CDR3 runs from the conserved cysteine through the conserved F or W. D genes are given only for firm matches. Not every row has a clone size; where given, it reads once, few, many or a size class.

v_call: TRBV7-2; j_call: TRBJ2-1; clone_size: NA; d_call: NA; cdr3_nt: TGTGCCAGCAGCTTAGCGTCCGGGACCTACAATGAGCAGTTCTTC; cdr3_aa: CASSLASGTYNEQFF
v_call: TRBV5-4; j_call: TRBJ2-1; clone_size: few; d_call: NA; cdr3_nt: TGTGCCAGCAGTCGACAGGTCCCAGGGGTCCATGAGCAGTTCTTC; cdr3_aa: CASSRQVPGVHEQFF
v_call: TRBV5-1; j_call: TRBJ2-7; clone_size: once; d_call: TRBD2; cdr3_nt: TGCGCCAGCAGCTGGGGGTTGACTAGCGGCCCTTTCGTCGAGCAGTACTTC; cdr3_aa: CASSWGLTSGPFVEQYF
v_call: TRBV18; j_call: TRBJ2-1; clone_size: NA; d_call: NA; cdr3_nt: TGTGCCAGCTCAGCGACTGAGGCCAATGAGCAGTTCTTC; cdr3_aa: CASSATEANEQFF
v_call: TRBV18; j_call: TRBJ2-1; clone_size: NA; d_call: TRBD1; cdr3_nt: TGTGCCAGCTCCGGGACAGGGCCCAATGAGCAGTTCTTC; cdr3_aa: CASSGTGPNEQFF
v_call: TRBV6-5; j_call: TRBJ2-7; clone_size: NA; d_call: TRBD2; cdr3_nt: TGTGCCAGCAGTTACTCCGCGACTAGCGGGTACGAGCAGTACTTC; cdr3_aa: CASSYSATSGYEQYF
v_call: TRBV12-3/TRBV12-4; j_call: TRBJ2-5; clone_size: NA; d_call: NA; cdr3_nt: TGTGCCAGCAGTTGGGGGGGCGAAGAGACCCAGTACTTC; cdr3_aa: CASSWGGEETQYF
v_call: TRBV27; j_call: TRBJ1-1; clone_size: NA; d_call: TRBD1; cdr3_nt: TGTGCCAGCAGTTTCAGGGGGTCTTGGTACACTGAAGCTTTCTTT; cdr3_aa: CASSFRGSWYTEAFF
v_call: TRBV2; j_call: TRBJ1-4; clone_size: NA; d_call: NA; cdr3_nt: TGTGCCAGCAGTGCCCCAGGGGCTGATGAAAAACTGTTTTTT; cdr3_aa: CASSAPGADEKLFF
v_call: TRBV28; j_call: TRBJ1-4; clone_size: NA; d_call: NA; cdr3_nt: TGTGCCAGCAATTCTCCGGGAGAGCACCCAACTAATGAAAAACTGTTTTTT; cdr3_aa: CASNSPGEHPTNEKLFF
v_call: TRBV27; j_call: TRBJ2-1; clone_size: NA; d_call: TRBD2; cdr3_nt: TGTGCCAGCAGTTCAAGGGACTACTACAATGAGCAGTTCTTC; cdr3_aa: CASSSRDYYNEQFF
v_call: TRBV18; j_call: TRBJ2-3; clone_size: NA; d_call: TRBD2; cdr3_nt: TGTGCCAGCTCATTGGGACTAGCGCGTGAAGATACGCAGTATTTT; cdr3_aa: CASSLGLAREDTQYF
v_call: TRBV3-1/TRBV3-2; j_call: TRBJ1-6; clone_size: NA; d_call: TRBD1; cdr3_nt: TGTGCCAGCAGCCAAGTGGGACAGGGGAATTCACCCCTCCACTTT; cdr3_aa: CASSQVGQGNSPLHF
v_call: TRBV5-8; j_call: TRBJ2-1; clone_size: NA; d_call: NA; cdr3_nt: TGTGCCAGCTGGGCCGGTAATGAGCAGTTCTTC; cdr3_aa: CASWAGNEQFF
v_call: TRBV7-9; j_call: TRBJ1-5; clone_size: NA; d_call: TRBD1; cdr3_nt: TGTGCCAGCAGCTTACCGGACAGGTCCCTGCATTTT; cdr3_aa: CASSLPDRSLHF
v_call: TRBV4-1; j_call: TRBJ2-2; clone_size: once; d_call: TRBD2; cdr3_nt: TGCGCCAGCAGCCAGGCGGGGGGCGGCACCGGGGAGCTGTTTTTT; cdr3_aa: CASSQAGGGTGELFF
v_call: TRBV5-1; j_call: TRBJ2-5; clone_size: NA; d_call: TRBD1; cdr3_nt: TGCGCCAGCAGCTTTAGGACAGGGTGGTTAGAGACCCAGTACTTC; cdr3_aa: CASSFRTGWLETQYF
v_call: TRBV28; j_call: TRBJ1-5; clone_size: NA; d_call: NA; cdr3_nt: TGTGCCAGCAGTTCTCTCGCGGGGGGACAGCCCCAGCATTTT; cdr3_aa: CASSSLAGGQPQHF
v_call: TRBV7-9; j_call: TRBJ2-5; clone_size: NA; d_call: TRBD2; cdr3_nt: TGTGCCAGCAGCCCACTAGCGGGAAGACACCAAGAGACCCAGTACTTC; cdr3_aa: CASSPLAGRHQETQYF
v_call: TRBV2; j_call: TRBJ2-1; clone_size: few; d_call: NA; cdr3_nt: TGTGCCAGCAGGTTCGGGGGACAGAAGAATGAGCAGTTCTTC; cdr3_aa: CASRFGGQKNEQFF
v_call: TRBV6-2/TRBV6-3; j_call: TRBJ2-3; clone_size: NA; d_call: TRBD1; cdr3_nt: TGTGCCAGCAGTTACTCCACCCGGGGACAGCCAAGCACAGATACGCAGTATTTT; cdr3_aa: CASSYSTRGQPSTDTQYF
v_call: TRBV18; j_call: TRBJ2-7; clone_size: NA; d_call: NA; cdr3_nt: TGTGCCAGCTCACCGAACGACCAGGCTTCAAACTACGAGCAGTACTTC; cdr3_aa: CASSPNDQASNYEQYF
v_call: TRBV12-3/TRBV12-4; j_call: TRBJ1-2; clone_size: NA; d_call: NA; cdr3_nt: TGTGCCAGCAGTATCAGTACAGGGTTTGGCTACACCTTC; cdr3_aa: CASSISTGFGYTF
v_call: TRBV7-3; j_call: TRBJ2-1; clone_size: NA; d_call: NA; cdr3_nt: TGTGCCAGCAGCTTAGGGGGGACGTCTGGTGATGAGCAGTTCTTC; cdr3_aa: CASSLGGTSGDEQFF
v_call: TRBV30; j_call: TRBJ1-5; clone_size: NA; d_call: TRBD1; cdr3_nt: TGTGCCTGGAGTCGAGGACGGCGGACAGGTAATCAGCCCCAGCATTTT; cdr3_aa: CAWSRGRRTGNQPQHF